These 21 T cell receptor beta chains originate from one sample sequenced in a study of T cells expressing NK-cell markers. From its re-call of the 5' RACE reads, TCRdb lists each CDR3 protein once, without DNA. In all, the sample yields 400,000 to 500,000 distinct CDR3 sequences. The source material was blood T cells: a sorted CD56 or NKG2C T cell subset, CD4+ or CD8+ T cells, or bulk PBMC T cells (not recorded which). Every receptor here comes from a woman aged 18 to 75 in good health.

The chain has TRBV14 and TRBJ2-7. This CDR3 contains 14 residues. Germline CDR1 SGHDN, CDR2 FVKESK. CDR3 loop: CASSGDSAPYEQYF.

The chain employs TRBV15 and TRBJ2-1; checking the TCRdb D call of TRBD2 is not possible without DNA. CDR3 length: 17 amino acids. CDR1 is LNHNV and CDR2 is YYDKDF in the germline V gene (reference sequence). CDR3 protein: CATSREGGLVRYNEQFF.

This chain connects TRBV19 to TRBJ2-1; TCRdb designates TRBD2, a call that cannot be tested without DNA. This CDR3 contains 16 residues. Germline lookup yields CDR1 LNHDA and CDR2 SQIVND (reference sequence). CDR3 loop: CASSILAGAWGDEQFF.

V usage is TRBV12-3 or TRBV12-4 and J usage is TRBJ1-1. The CDR3 has 13 amino acids. The CDR3 spells CASSFVVGTEAFF.

The rearrangement links TRBV30 to TRBJ2-1; there is no DNA to check the TCRdb D call of TRBD1. Germline values: CDR1 GTSNPN, CDR2 SVGIG (reference sequence). This CDR3 is 14 amino acids long. The CDR3 protein is CAWKTGVSINEQFF.

V usage is TRBV25-1 and J usage is TRBJ2-6; TCRdb lists TRBD1, though no DNA is available to test this call. Germline-derived CDR1 and CDR2 are MGHDK and SYGVNS. The length of the CDR3 is 19 residues. The CDR3: CASRSDPGHLDSGANVLTF.

This chain's CDR3 is CASSSVTLAHNTQYF. This rearrangement joins TRBV12-3 or TRBV12-4 to TRBJ2-3. The CDR3 length is 15 residues.

The chain employs TRBV9 and TRBJ2-5; checking the TCRdb D call of TRBD1 is not possible without DNA. Germline V gene lookup returns CDR1 SGDLS and CDR2 YYNGEE. This CDR3 comprises 14 residues. The CDR3 loop is CASSVQGAKQAQYF.

This chain joins TRBV20-1 and TRBJ2-4; TCRdb designates TRBD1, a call that cannot be tested without DNA. The length of the CDR3 is 16 residues. Per germline, CDR1 DFQATT and CDR2 SNEGSKA (reference sequence). This CDR3 is CSAFHSGTLAKNIQYF.

J is TRBJ2-5 and V is TRBV28; TCRdb calls TRBD1, which cannot be checked without DNA. Germline V gene lookup returns CDR1 MDHEN and CDR2 SYDVKM. This CDR3 region has 14 residues. This CDR3 is CASSLGQPVETQYF. Based on the CDR3 plus reference TRBV28 and TRBJ2-5, the full variable domain is DVKVTQSSRYLVKRTGEKVFLECVQDMDHENMFWYRQDPGLGLRLIYFSYDVKMKEKGDIPEGYSVSREKKERFSLILESASTNQTSMYLCASSLGQPVETQYFGPGTRLLVL.

V usage is TRBV25-1 and J usage is TRBJ2-1; TCRdb calls TRBD2, which cannot be checked without DNA. The CDR3 is 16 amino acids. CDR1 MGHDK and CDR2 SYGVNS come from the germline V gene. The CDR3: CASSAPGLSRGNEQFF.

The CDR3 sequence: CSARDRTGSYNEQFF. V is TRBV20-1 and J is TRBJ2-1. The CDR3 length is 15 residues. Germline-derived CDR1 and CDR2 are DFQATT and SNEGSKA (reference sequence).

The CDR3: CASRESGGRTDTQYF. This rearrangement joins TRBV12-3 or TRBV12-4 to TRBJ2-3; TCRdb outputs TRBD2, but without DNA this stays unchecked. The CDR3 loop spans 15 amino acids.

The chain links TRBV12-3 or TRBV12-4 to TRBJ1-2; TCRdb proposes TRBD1, but this gene call is untestable without DNA. This CDR3 spans 16 amino acids. CDR3 in amino acids: CASSPGETGLRYGYTF.

This chain links TRBV6-2 or TRBV6-3 with TRBJ2-3. The CDR3 loop spans 12 amino acids. Germline V gene lookup returns CDR1 MNHEY and CDR2 SVGEGT. The CDR3 here is CASSYLTDTQYF.

The chain employs TRBV4-2 and TRBJ2-4; TCRdb calls TRBD1, which cannot be checked without DNA. CDR1 and CDR2 from the germline V gene are LGHNA and YNFKEQ. The CDR3 spans 16 residues. Here the CDR3 reads CASSQDIEGAKNIQYF.

V gene TRBV20-1 combines with J gene TRBJ2-1. This CDR3 spans 15 amino acids. Per the germline V gene, CDR1 is DFQATT and CDR2 is SNEGSKA (reference sequence). The CDR3: CSARNRREPYNEQFF.

The V and J genes are TRBV23-1 and TRBJ2-5; TCRdb's D call, TRBD2, is unchecked because there is no DNA. Being an ORF, TRBV23-1 has a function that is uncertain. The CDR3 length is 16 residues. The chain's CDR3 is CASSRPGLVLLETQYF.

V gene TRBV24-1 combines with J gene TRBJ2-3; TCRdb picks TRBD1, but there is no DNA to check that call. Germline V lookup: CDR1 KGHDR, CDR2 SFDVKD. The CDR3 is 15 amino acids. The CDR3 region is CATSETGQPTDTQYF.

The chain employs TRBV5-4 and TRBJ2-7; TCRdb's D call, TRBD1, is unchecked because there is no DNA. The V gene's germline CDR1 is SGHNT and CDR2 YYREEE (reference sequence). This CDR3 spans 13 amino acids. The CDR3 loop reads CASSPGQPYEQYF.

The CDR3: CASHSNQPQHF. The chain carries TRBV6-1 and TRBJ1-5. CDR1 MNHNS and CDR2 SASEGT come from the germline V gene. The CDR3 loop spans 11 amino acids.